These 6 T cell receptor beta chains share one sample of origin, sequenced in a study of blood T cells in healthy people across ages. A second PCR, run for roughly 7 to 11 cycles, used a sample-barcoded 5' primer plus a J-beta primer mix. One entry per CDR3 protein, called by TCRdb with MiXCR from the 5' RACE reads. There are hundreds of thousands of distinct CDR3 sequences in the sample; 55% to 75% occur only once, and 20% to 25% lies in the top ten. Material for sequencing was blood. The receptor source for this set is a man aged 25-45 years in good health.

There are a few counts of this clonotype. DNA of the CDR3: TGCAGTGCTAGAGGTCTCTTGCCTGGTCGGACCTACGAGCAGTACTTC. Residues: CSARGLLPGRTYEQYF. V gene TRBV20-1 combines with J gene TRBJ2-5; D remains unclear. The end of the DNA fits TRBJ2-7 better, so the J call may be wrong. Per the germline V gene, CDR1 is DFQATT and CDR2 is SNEGSKA (reference sequence). The CDR3 covers 16 residues.

The rearrangement links TRBV7-3 to TRBJ2-1, with 10 positions matching TRBD2. CDR1 and CDR2 (germline): SGHTA, FQGTGA. J was trimmed by 5 bases and V by 4 bases; bases with no gene match: 11. The CDR3 length is 17 residues. The CDR3 is CASSSPLAGVSHNEQFF. The DNA for the CDR3 is TGTGCCAGCAGCTCACCCCTAGCGGGAGTTTCCCACAATGAGCAGTTCTTC.

On this clonotype itself: A much larger clone lies a single base off, so this may be a read error. CDR3 residues: CASSFALASAYEQYF. CDR3 nucleotide sequence: TGCGCCAGCAGCTTCGCCTTGGCTAGTGCCTACGAGCAGTACTTC. V is TRBV5-1 and J is TRBJ2-7; D is ambiguous. Deletions cut 2 bases from V and 2 bases from J, with 14 bases between. This CDR3 region has 15 residues. The germline V gene has CDR1 SGHRS and CDR2 YFSETQ.

This clonotype was seen repeatedly, ten times or more. This chain joins TRBV6-1 and TRBJ2-1; the match to TRBD2 covers 15 bases. CDR3 size: 18 residues. Trimming took 4 bases from V and 3 from J; bases not matched to a gene: 7. Germline CDR1 MNHNS, CDR2 SASEGT. CDR3 region: CASSGTSGRAKGYNEQFF. The CDR3 nucleotides are TGTGCCAGCAGTGGGACTAGCGGGAGGGCCAAAGGCTACAATGAGCAGTTCTTC.

As regards this clonotype: A much larger clonotype is one base distant, so this may be a read error. The rearrangement joins TRBV7-2 to TRBJ2-5, with 9 bases that match TRBD2. With V trimmed by 3 bases and J by 11 bases, 10 bases remained unmatched. The CDR3 is 14 residues long. Germline CDR1 is SGHTA and CDR2 is FQGNSA. CDR3 DNA sequence: TGTGCCAGCAGCTTTATTGCTAGCGGGAATGAGCAGTACTTC. This sequence encodes CASSFIASGNEQYF.

This clonotype was seen a handful of times. The chain has TRBV9 and TRBJ2-5; a possible D gene is TRBD2 (6 bases). The CDR3 is 15 amino acids. Trimming shortened V by 0 bases and J by 4 bases, and 13 bases separated the two germline ends. Germline-derived CDR1 and CDR2 are SGDLS and YYNGEE. The CDR3 DNA sequence: TGTGCCAGCAGCGTAGTCGGAGGGATCCCAGAGACCCAGTACTTC. This encodes CASSVVGGIPETQYF.